Listed below are T cell receptor beta chains from one sample, sequenced in a study of post-analysis software for immune sequencing data. Each CDR3 protein is one row after TCRdb ran MiXCR on the PCR reads. The sample records roughly 580,000 distinct CDR3 sequences, 44% being singletons. Specimen: blood. These TCRs come from a girl aged 5-17 years with multiple sclerosis. Each CDR3 is given with its conserved first and last residue.

cdr3_aa: CSAGGTTSYNGQFF
j_call: TRBJ2-1
cdr3_length: 14
v_call: TRBV29-1

cdr3_aa: CASSFYGTDTQYF
j_call: TRBJ2-3
cdr3_length: 13
v_call: TRBV13

cdr3_aa: CASSLLGQGHYGYTF
j_call: TRBJ1-2
cdr3_length: 15
v_call: TRBV12-3/TRBV12-4

cdr3_aa: CASSFTTGWAEKLFF
j_call: TRBJ1-4
cdr3_length: 15
v_call: TRBV12-3/TRBV12-4

cdr3_aa: CATLKGQDQPQHF
j_call: TRBJ1-5
cdr3_length: 13
v_call: TRBV10-3

cdr3_aa: CASTAPDREDHEQFF
j_call: TRBJ2-1
cdr3_length: 15
v_call: TRBV5-6

cdr3_aa: CSVEGARGNYEQYF
j_call: TRBJ2-7
cdr3_length: 14
v_call: TRBV29-1

cdr3_aa: CSARDGGAAGYTF
j_call: TRBJ1-2
cdr3_length: 13
v_call: TRBV20-1

cdr3_aa: CSAKWGAEAFF
j_call: TRBJ1-1
cdr3_length: 11
v_call: TRBV20-1

cdr3_aa: CASSLKGEPSYEQYF
j_call: TRBJ2-7
cdr3_length: 15
v_call: TRBV12-3/TRBV12-4

cdr3_aa: CASSRGSDRPLHF
j_call: TRBJ1-6
cdr3_length: 13
v_call: TRBV10-3

cdr3_aa: CASSLLSSASVAYNEQFF
j_call: TRBJ2-1
cdr3_length: 18
v_call: TRBV5-1

cdr3_aa: CSASQGAQNTEAFF
j_call: TRBJ1-1
cdr3_length: 14
v_call: TRBV20-1

cdr3_aa: CASSPQAEQYF
j_call: TRBJ2-7
cdr3_length: 11
v_call: TRBV7-9

cdr3_aa: CASSSGVNQPQHF
j_call: TRBJ1-5
cdr3_length: 13
v_call: TRBV18

cdr3_aa: CASSLVGRRNTEVFF
j_call: TRBJ1-1
cdr3_length: 15
v_call: TRBV5-5

cdr3_aa: CASSPDSANNYGYTF
j_call: TRBJ1-2
cdr3_length: 15
v_call: TRBV3-1

cdr3_aa: CSARATSGGLDEQFF
j_call: TRBJ2-1
cdr3_length: 15
v_call: TRBV20-1

cdr3_aa: CASSLVLRTYNEQFF
j_call: TRBJ2-1
cdr3_length: 15
v_call: TRBV7-9

cdr3_aa: CASSLALAGAESDTRYF
j_call: TRBJ2-3
cdr3_length: 17
v_call: TRBV11-3

cdr3_aa: CASSQVGWELFF
j_call: TRBJ2-2
cdr3_length: 12
v_call: TRBV4-2

cdr3_aa: CASSLGDRGKLFF
j_call: TRBJ1-4
cdr3_length: 13
v_call: TRBV12-3/TRBV12-4

cdr3_aa: CASSLGPGLEFF
j_call: TRBJ2-1
cdr3_length: 12
v_call: TRBV7-2

cdr3_aa: CSAGEDRSSNEQFF
j_call: TRBJ2-1
cdr3_length: 14
v_call: TRBV20-1

cdr3_aa: CASSLSPPQGAKNIQYF
j_call: TRBJ2-4
cdr3_length: 17
v_call: TRBV28

cdr3_aa: CASSLTGSGAMGDTQYF
j_call: TRBJ2-3
cdr3_length: 17
v_call: TRBV7-3

cdr3_aa: CSARKGLAGHNEQFF
j_call: TRBJ2-1
cdr3_length: 15
v_call: TRBV20-1

cdr3_aa: CASSLDTGSPYEQYF
j_call: TRBJ2-7
cdr3_length: 15
v_call: TRBV5-1

cdr3_aa: CASSQGPGGDYNEQFF
j_call: TRBJ2-1
cdr3_length: 16
v_call: TRBV3-1

cdr3_aa: CSARDVGTGTSGGGTDTQYF
j_call: TRBJ2-3
cdr3_length: 20
v_call: TRBV20-1

cdr3_aa: CASSVGQGTGELFF
j_call: TRBJ2-2
cdr3_length: 14
v_call: TRBV2